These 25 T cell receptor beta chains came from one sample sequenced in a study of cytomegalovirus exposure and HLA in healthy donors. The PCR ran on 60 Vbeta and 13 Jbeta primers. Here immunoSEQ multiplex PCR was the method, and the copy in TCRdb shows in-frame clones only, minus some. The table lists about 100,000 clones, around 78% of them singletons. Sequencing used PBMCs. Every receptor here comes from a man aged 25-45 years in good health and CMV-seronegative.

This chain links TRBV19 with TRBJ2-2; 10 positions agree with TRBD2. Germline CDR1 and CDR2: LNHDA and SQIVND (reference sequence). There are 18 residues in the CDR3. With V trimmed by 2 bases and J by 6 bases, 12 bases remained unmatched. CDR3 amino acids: CASSIMAQREGSAGELFF. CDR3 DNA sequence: TGTGCCAGTAGTATAATGGCCCAGCGGGAGGGGAGCGCCGGGGAGCTGTTTTTT.

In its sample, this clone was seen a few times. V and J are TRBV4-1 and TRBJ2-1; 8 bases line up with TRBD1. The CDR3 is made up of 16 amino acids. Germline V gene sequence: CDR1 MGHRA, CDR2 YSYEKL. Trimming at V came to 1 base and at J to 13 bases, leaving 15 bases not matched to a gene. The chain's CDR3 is CASSQAGGLTAFHQFF. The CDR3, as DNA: TGCGCCAGCAGCCAAGCAGGGGGCTTGACTGCATTCCACCAGTTCTTC.

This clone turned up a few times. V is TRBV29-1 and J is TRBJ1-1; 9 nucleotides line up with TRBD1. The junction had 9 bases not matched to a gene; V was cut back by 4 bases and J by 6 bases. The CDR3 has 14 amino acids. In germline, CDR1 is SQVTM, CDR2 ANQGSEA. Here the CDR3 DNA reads TGCAGCGTTGGGGTGACAGGGGGTCTTTCTGAAGCTTTCTTT. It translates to CSVGVTGGLSEAFF.

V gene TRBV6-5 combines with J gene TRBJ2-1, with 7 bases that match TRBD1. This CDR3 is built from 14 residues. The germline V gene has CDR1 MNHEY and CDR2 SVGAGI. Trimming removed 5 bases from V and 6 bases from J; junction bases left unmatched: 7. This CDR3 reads CASSRDRVSNEQFF. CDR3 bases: TGTGCCAGCAGTCGCGACAGGGTTAGCAATGAGCAGTTCTTC.

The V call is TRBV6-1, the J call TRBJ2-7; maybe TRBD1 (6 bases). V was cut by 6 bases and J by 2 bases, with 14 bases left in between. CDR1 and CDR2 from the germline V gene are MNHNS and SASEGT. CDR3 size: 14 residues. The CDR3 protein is CASRSRQAAYEQYF. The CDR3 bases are TGTGCCAGCAGGAGCCGACAGGCGGCCTACGAGCAGTACTTC.

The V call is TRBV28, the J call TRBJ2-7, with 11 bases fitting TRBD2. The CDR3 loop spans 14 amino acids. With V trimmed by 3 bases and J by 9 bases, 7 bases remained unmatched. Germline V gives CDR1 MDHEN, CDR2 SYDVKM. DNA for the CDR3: TGTGCCAGCAGTTTGTCCTCTAGCGGGAGGTGGCAGTACTTC. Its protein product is CASSLSSSGRWQYF.

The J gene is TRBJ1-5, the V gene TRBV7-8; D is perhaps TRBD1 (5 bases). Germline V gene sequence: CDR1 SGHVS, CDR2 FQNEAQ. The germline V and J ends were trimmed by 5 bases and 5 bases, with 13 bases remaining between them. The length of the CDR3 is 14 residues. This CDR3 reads CASSPARGDQPQHF. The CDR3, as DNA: TGTGCCAGCAGCCCGGCGCGGGGGGATCAGCCCCAGCATTTT.

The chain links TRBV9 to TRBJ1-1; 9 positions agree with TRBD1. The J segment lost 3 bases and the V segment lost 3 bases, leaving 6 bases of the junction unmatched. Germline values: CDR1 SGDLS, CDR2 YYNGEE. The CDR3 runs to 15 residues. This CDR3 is CASSARRDRDTEAFF. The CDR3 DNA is TGTGCCAGCAGCGCCCGCCGGGACAGGGACACTGAAGCTTTCTTT.

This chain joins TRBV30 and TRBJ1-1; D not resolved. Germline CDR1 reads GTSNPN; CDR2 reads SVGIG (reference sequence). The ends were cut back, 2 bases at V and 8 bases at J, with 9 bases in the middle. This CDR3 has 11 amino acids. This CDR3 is CAWSRQYEAFF. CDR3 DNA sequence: TGTGCCTGGAGTCGTCAGTACGAAGCTTTCTTT.

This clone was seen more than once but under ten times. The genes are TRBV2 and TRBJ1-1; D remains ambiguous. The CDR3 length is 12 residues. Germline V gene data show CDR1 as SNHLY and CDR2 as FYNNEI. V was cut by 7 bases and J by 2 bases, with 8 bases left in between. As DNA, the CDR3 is TGTGCCAGCACTAGAACCAACACTGAAGCTTTCTTT. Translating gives CASTRTNTEAFF.

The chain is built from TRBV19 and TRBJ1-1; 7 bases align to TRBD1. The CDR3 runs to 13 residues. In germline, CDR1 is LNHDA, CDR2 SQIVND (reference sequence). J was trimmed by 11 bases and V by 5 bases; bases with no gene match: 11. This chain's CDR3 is CASSAPTGKMAFF. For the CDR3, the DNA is TGTGCCAGTAGTGCCCCGACAGGGAAGATGGCTTTCTTT.

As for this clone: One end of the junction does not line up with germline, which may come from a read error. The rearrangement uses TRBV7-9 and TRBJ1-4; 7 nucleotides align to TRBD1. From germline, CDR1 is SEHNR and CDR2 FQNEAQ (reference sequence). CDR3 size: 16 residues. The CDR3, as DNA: TGTTCCAGCAGCTTAGGTTTCGGGACAGTGGATGAAAAACTGTTTTTT. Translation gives CSSSLGFGTVDEKLFF.

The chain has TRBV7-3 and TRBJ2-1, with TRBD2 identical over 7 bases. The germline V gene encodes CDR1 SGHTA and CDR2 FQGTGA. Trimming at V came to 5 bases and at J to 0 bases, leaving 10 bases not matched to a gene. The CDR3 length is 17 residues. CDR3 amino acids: CASSPHPTSSSYNEQFF. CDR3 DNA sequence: TGTGCCAGCAGCCCGCACCCGACTAGCAGCTCCTACAATGAGCAGTTCTTC.

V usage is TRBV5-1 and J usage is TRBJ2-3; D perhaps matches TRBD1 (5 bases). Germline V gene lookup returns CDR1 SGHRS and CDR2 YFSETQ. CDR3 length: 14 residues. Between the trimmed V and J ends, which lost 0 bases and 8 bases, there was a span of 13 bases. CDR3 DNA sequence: TGCGCCAGCAGCTTGGATCAGGACACGGGTACGCAGTATTTT. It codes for CASSLDQDTGTQYF.

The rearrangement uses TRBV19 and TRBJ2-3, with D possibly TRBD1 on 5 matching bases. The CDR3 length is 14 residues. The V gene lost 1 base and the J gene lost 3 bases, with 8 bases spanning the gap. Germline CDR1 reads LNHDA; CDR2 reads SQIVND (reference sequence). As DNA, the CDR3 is TGTGCCAGTAGTATAGCCCAGGGAACAGATACGCAGTATTTT. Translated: CASSIAQGTDTQYF. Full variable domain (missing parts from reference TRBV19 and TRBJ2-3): DGGITQSPKYLFRKEGQNVTLSCEQNLNHDAMYWYRQDPGQGLRLIYYSQIVNDFQKGDIAEGYSVSREKKESFPLTVTSAQKNPTAFYLCASSIAQGTDTQYFGPGTRLTVL.

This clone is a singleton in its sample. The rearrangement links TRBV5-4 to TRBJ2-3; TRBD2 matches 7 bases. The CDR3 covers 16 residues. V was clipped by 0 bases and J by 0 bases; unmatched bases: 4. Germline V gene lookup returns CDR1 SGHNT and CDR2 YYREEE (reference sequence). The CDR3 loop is CASSLGGGFSTDTQYF. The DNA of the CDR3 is TGTGCCAGCAGCTTGGGGGGGGGATTTAGCACAGATACGCAGTATTTT.

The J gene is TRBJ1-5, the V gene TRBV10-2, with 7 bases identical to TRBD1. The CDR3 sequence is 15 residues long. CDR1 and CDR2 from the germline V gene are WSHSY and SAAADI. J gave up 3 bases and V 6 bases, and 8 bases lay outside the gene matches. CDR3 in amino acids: CASSDRVVNNQPQHF. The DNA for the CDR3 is TGCGCCAGCAGCGACAGGGTGGTAAACAATCAGCCCCAGCATTTT.

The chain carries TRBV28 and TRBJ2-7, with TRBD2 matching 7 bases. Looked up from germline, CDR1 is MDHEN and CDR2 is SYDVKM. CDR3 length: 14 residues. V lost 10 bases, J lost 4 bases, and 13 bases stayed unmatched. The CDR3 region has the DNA TGTGCCACCCAGACCCCGCGGGAGAGGTACGAGCAGTACTTC. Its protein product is CATQTPRERYEQYF.

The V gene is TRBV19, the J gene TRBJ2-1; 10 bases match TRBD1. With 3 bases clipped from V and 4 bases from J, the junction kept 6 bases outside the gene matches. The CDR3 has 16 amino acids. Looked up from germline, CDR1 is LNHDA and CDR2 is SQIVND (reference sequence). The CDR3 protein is CASSMVLGQGYNEQFF. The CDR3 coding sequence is TGTGCCAGTAGTATGGTCCTGGGACAGGGGTACAATGAGCAGTTCTTC.

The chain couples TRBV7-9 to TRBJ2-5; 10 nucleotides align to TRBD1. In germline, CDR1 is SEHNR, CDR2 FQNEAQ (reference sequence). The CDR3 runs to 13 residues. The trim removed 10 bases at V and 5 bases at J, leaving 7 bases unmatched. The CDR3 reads CATDRGRGETQYF. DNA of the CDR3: TGTGCCACCGACAGGGGGCGAGGGGAGACCCAGTACTTC.

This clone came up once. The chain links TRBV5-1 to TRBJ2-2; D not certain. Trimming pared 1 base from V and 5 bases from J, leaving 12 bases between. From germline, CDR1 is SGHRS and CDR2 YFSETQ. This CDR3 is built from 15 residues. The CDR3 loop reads CASSLNPQKTGELFF. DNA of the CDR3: TGCGCCAGCAGCTTGAACCCCCAGAAGACCGGGGAGCTGTTTTTT.

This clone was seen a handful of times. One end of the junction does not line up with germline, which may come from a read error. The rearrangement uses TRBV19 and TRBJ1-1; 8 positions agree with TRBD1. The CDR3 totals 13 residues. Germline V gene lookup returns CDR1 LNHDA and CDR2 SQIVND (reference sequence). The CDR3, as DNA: TGTGCCAGTAGTTCAGGGACAGGACGGCCTCTTTACTTT. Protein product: CASSSGTGRPLYF.

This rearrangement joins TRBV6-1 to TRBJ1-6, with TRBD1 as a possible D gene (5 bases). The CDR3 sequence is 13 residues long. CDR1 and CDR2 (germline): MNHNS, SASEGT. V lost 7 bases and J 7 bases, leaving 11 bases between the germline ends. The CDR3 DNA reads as TGTGCCAGCAAGACAGTTGAGAATTCACCCCTCCACTTT. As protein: CASKTVENSPLHF.

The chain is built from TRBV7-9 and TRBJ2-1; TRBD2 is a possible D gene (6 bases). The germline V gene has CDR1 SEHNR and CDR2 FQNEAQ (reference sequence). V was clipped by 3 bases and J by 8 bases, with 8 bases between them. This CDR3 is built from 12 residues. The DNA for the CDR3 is TGTGCCAGCAGCTTGGGGGGTGATGAGCAGTTCTTC. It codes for CASSLGGDEQFF.

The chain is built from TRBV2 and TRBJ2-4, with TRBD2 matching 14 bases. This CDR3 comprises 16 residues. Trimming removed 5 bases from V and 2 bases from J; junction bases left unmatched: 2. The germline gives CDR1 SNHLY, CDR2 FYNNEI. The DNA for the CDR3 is TGTGCCAGCAGTTGGACTAGCGGGGGGACCAAAAACATTCAGTACTTC. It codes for CASSWTSGGTKNIQYF.